These 19 T cell receptor beta chains originate from one sample sequenced in a study of T cell repertoires in cytomegalovirus infection (dated by TCRdb to the late 2010s). These receptors' antigens are unknown. The instrument was an Illumina HiSeq 1500. In TCRdb, the public reads were trimmed at Q25 with fastp and aligned with MiXCR, with productive beta chains retained. Every distinct CDR3 protein forms one entry, paired with its most common genes and DNA. Recorded for this sample are tens of thousands of distinct CDR3 sequences; around 30% of them occurred a single time. The top ten constitute 65% to 80% of the sample. The material sequenced was PBMCs, sequenced either directly or after in vitro stimulation (not recorded which). The receptors stem from a human donor in good health (CMV status not recorded). Some clones in this sample may be carry-over from other donors' samples.

This clonotype showed up just a few times. The chain couples TRBV7-8 to TRBJ2-1; D is perhaps TRBD2 (7 bases). Germline CDR1 SGHVS, CDR2 FQNEAQ. The CDR3 has 16 amino acids. Trimming took off 6 bases at V and 6 bases at J, with 21 bases between the two ends. CDR3 region: CASSLRRGGALNEQFF. As DNA, the CDR3 is TGTGCCAGCAGTCTCCGGAGGGGGGGGGCCCTCAATGAGCAGTTCTTC.

This clonotype was counted many times. The gene calls are TRBV12-3 or TRBV12-4 and TRBJ2-3; 8 bases agree with TRBD2. The CDR3 spans 15 residues. The V gene end was trimmed by 7 bases and the J gene end by 0 bases; junction bases not matched to a gene: 6. The DNA for the CDR3 is TGTGCCAGCACCTTAGCGGGACCTAGCACAGATACGCAGTATTTT. Residues: CASTLAGPSTDTQYF.

The V call is TRBV7-9, the J call TRBJ2-7, with unresolved D. Germline lookup yields CDR1 SEHNR and CDR2 FQNEAQ (reference sequence). V lost 6 bases to trimming and J lost 2 bases, with 11 bases between them. The CDR3 totals 13 residues. CDR3 protein: CASSVGNTYEQYF. The DNA for the CDR3 is TGTGCCAGCAGTGTAGGGAACACCTACGAGCAGTACTTC.

This clonotype was found many times. The chain recombines TRBV18 with TRBJ2-3; D might be TRBD2 (5 bases). Germline loops: CDR1 KGHSH, CDR2 LQKENI. The CDR3 spans 15 residues. Trimming cost V 0 bases and J 2 bases, with 9 bases left between them. The chain's CDR3 is CASSPPERTTDTQYF. CDR3 DNA: TGTGCCAGCTCACCACCTGAGCGGACCACAGATACGCAGTATTTT.

This clonotype was counted between two and nine times. The chain couples TRBV7-9 to TRBJ1-1; D gene unclear. Looked up from germline, CDR1 is SEHNR and CDR2 is FQNEAQ (reference sequence). The CDR3 covers 13 residues. Trimming left V 4 bases short and J 0 bases short, with 6 bases between. CDR3 in DNA: TGTGCCAGCAGCTCAAACATGAACACTGAAGCTTTCTTT. Amino acids: CASSSNMNTEAFF.

The chain has TRBV28 and TRBJ1-6; TRBD1 matches at 7 bases. The germline CDR1 and CDR2 sequences are MDHEN and SYDVKM. V was clipped by 5 bases and J by 12 bases; unmatched bases: 4. The CDR3 is made up of 12 amino acids. The CDR3 loop is CASSVPGGPLHF. The DNA of the CDR3 is TGTGCCAGCAGTGTCCCAGGGGGACCCCTCCACTTT.

The chain joins TRBV5-4 to TRBJ1-2, with D possibly TRBD1 on 5 matching bases. The CDR3 totals 13 residues. Per germline, CDR1 SGHNT and CDR2 YYREEE (reference sequence). The ends were cut back, 7 bases at V and 5 bases at J, with 15 bases in the middle. CDR3 in DNA: TGTGCCAGCCGTCTCCTGGGGGGATATGGCTACACCTTC. Translated, it gives CASRLLGGYGYTF.

The V call is TRBV6-1, the J call TRBJ2-7, with 8 bases matching TRBD2. Trimming removed 2 bases from V and 2 bases from J; junction bases left unmatched: 2. CDR3 length: 14 residues. Germline CDR1 MNHNS, CDR2 SASEGT. The DNA for the CDR3 is TGTGCCAGCAGTGAACGAGCGGGAGCCTACGAGCAGTACTTC. Protein product: CASSERAGAYEQYF.

This clonotype was observed a handful of times. The chain recombines TRBV6-5 with TRBJ2-1; tentatively, D is TRBD1 or TRBD2 (7 bases each). Trimming stripped 0 bases from V and 7 bases from J, with 13 bases between. Germline V gene sequence: CDR1 MNHEY, CDR2 SVGAGI. The CDR3 is made up of 15 amino acids. The CDR3 here is CASSYSSGGGNEQFF. In DNA, the CDR3 is TGTGCCAGCAGTTACTCGTCAGGGGGAGGGAATGAGCAGTTCTTC.

The genes are TRBV24-1 and TRBJ1-2; 7 bases line up with TRBD1. The germline V gene encodes CDR1 KGHDR and CDR2 SFDVKD. There are 14 residues in the CDR3. V gave up 3 bases and J gave up 3 bases; unmatched junction bases: 3. The DNA for the CDR3 is TGTGCCACCAGTGATGGGACAGTCGACTATGGCTACACCTTC. Its protein product is CATSDGTVDYGYTF.

A note on this clonotype: The junction departs from the called germline gene at one end, perhaps through a read error. The chain couples TRBV27 to TRBJ2-1; D perhaps matches TRBD2 (6 bases). The CDR3 totals 13 residues. Germline-derived CDR1 and CDR2 are MNHEY and SMNVEV (reference sequence). CDR3 sequence reads: CASSAAGNNERFF. The CDR3 coding sequence is TGTGCCAGCAGCGCGGCGGGGAACAATGAGCGGTTCTTC.

This clonotype was counted only a few times. The genes are TRBV6-1 and TRBJ2-5; D is undetermined. The V gene lost 6 bases and the J gene lost 5 bases, with 16 bases spanning the gap. The CDR3 runs 14 residues. CDR1 is MNHNS and CDR2 is SASEGT in the germline V gene. CDR3 region: CASSLLAARETQYF. The DNA for the CDR3 is TGTGCCAGCAGCCTTTTGGCTGCCCGGGAGACCCAGTACTTC.

The gene calls are TRBV7-8 and TRBJ1-6; tentative D call: TRBD1 (5 bases). Germline loops: CDR1 SGHVS, CDR2 FQNEAQ. This CDR3 is 15 amino acids long. Trimming took off 5 bases at V and 6 bases at J, with 14 bases between the two ends. CDR3 sequence: CASSPQELANSPLHF. The CDR3 DNA reads TGTGCCAGCAGCCCACAGGAACTTGCTAATTCACCCCTCCACTTT.

The chain is built from TRBV7-6 and TRBJ2-3; TRBD2 matches 11 bases. Germline CDR1 and CDR2: SGHVS and FNYEAQ. The CDR3 is 19 amino acids. V was clipped by 2 bases and J by 1 base; unmatched bases: 11. The CDR3 region is CASSLSPSGGPGGTDTQYF. In DNA, the CDR3 is TGTGCCAGCAGCTTATCTCCTAGCGGGGGGCCGGGGGGCACAGATACGCAGTATTTT.

In this sample, this clonotype turned up a few times. The rearrangement uses TRBV5-4 and TRBJ2-1, with D hard to call. From germline, CDR1 is SGHNT and CDR2 YYREEE (reference sequence). CDR3 length equals 13 residues. The V end was cut by 2 bases, the J end by 9 bases, with 12 bases between. DNA for the CDR3: TGTGCCAGCAGCTTCTCAGATTACCCTGAGCAGTTCTTC. Amino acids: CASSFSDYPEQFF.

The chain carries TRBV7-9 and TRBJ1-2, with D hard to call. Trimming shortened V by 5 bases and J by 6 bases, and 10 bases separated the two germline ends. The CDR3 has 12 amino acids. The V gene's germline CDR1 is SEHNR and CDR2 FQNEAQ (reference sequence). The CDR3 sequence is CASSPQGHGYTF. CDR3 coding DNA: TGTGCCAGCAGCCCGCAAGGTCATGGCTACACCTTC.

The CDR3 reads CSASLLGQGFNTEAFF. The CDR3 nucleotides read TGCAGTGCTAGTCTGCTGGGACAGGGTTTCAACACTGAAGCTTTCTTT. The V and J genes are TRBV20-1 and TRBJ1-1; the match to TRBD1 covers 9 bases. CDR3 size: 16 residues. Trimming cost V 3 bases and J 2 bases; bases outside gene matches: 10. Germline CDR1 is DFQATT and CDR2 is SNEGSKA (reference sequence).

The table lists this clonotype with a few counts. The chain employs TRBV11-2 and TRBJ2-5; D is ambiguous. There are 16 residues in the CDR3. Deletions cut 0 bases from V and 5 bases from J, with 16 bases between. Germline V gene sequence: CDR1 SGHAT, CDR2 FQNNGV. CDR3 DNA: TGTGCCAGCAGCTTAGATGGTCGCAGGCTACGGGAGACCCAGTACTTC. Translation gives CASSLDGRRLRETQYF.

There are a few counts of this clonotype. The chain recombines TRBV6-1 with TRBJ1-5, with D possibly matching TRBD1 (5 bases). There are 17 residues in the CDR3. Germline assignment: CDR1 MNHNS and CDR2 SASEGT. The germline V and J ends were trimmed by 7 bases and 7 bases, with 26 bases remaining between them. The CDR3, as DNA: TGTGCCAGCACCTATTCCCGGGACGGCGGTCCGGGGCAGCCCCAGCATTTT. It encodes CASTYSRDGGPGQPQHF.